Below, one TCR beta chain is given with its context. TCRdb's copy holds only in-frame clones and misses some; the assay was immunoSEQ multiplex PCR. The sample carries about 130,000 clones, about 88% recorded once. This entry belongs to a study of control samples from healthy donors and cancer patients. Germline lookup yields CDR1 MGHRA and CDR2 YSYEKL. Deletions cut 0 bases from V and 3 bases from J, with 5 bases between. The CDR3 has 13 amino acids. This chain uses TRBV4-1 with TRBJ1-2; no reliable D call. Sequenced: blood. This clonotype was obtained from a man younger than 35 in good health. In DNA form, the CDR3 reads TGCGCCAGCAGCCAAGAGAGGTACTATGGCTACACCTTC. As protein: CASSQERYYGYTF.